Only a few counts were recorded for the clone carrying this T cell receptor (beta chain). This PCR relied on a set of 60 Vbeta primers and 13 Jbeta primers. The table came from immunoSEQ multiplex PCR; TCRdb's copy has only in-frame clones and leaves some out. In the table there are approximately 170,000 clones, 80% to 90% of which are singletons. This sample is drawn from a study of cytomegalovirus exposure and HLA in healthy donors. Germline V gives CDR1 SEHNR, CDR2 FQNEAQ (reference sequence). This CDR3 comprises 17 residues. Trimming removed 3 bases from V and 6 bases from J, with 20 bases in between.

J is TRBJ1-4 and V is TRBV7-9, with D hard to call. The sequence was collected from a woman aged 18-35 years in good health and CMV-seronegative. What was sequenced was PBMCs. The CDR3 reads CASSLSNRRILDEKLFF. The DNA of the CDR3 is TGTGCCAGCAGCTTGAGCAACAGACGAATACTGGATGAAAAACTGTTTTTT.